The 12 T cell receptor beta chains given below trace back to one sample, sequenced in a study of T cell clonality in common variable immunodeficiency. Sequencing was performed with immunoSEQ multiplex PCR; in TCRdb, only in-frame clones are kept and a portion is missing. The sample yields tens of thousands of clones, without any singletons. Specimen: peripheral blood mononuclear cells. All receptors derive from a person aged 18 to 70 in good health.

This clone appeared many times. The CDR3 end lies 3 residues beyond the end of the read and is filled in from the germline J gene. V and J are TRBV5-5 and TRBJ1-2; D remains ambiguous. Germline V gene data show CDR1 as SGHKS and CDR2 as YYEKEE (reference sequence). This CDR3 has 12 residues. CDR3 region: CASSLEAGSYTF. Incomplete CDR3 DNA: TGTGCCAGCAGCTTGGAGGCGGGAAGC.

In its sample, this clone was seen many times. The part of the CDR3 DNA that was read is TGTGCCAGCAGCCAAGATTGGCGGGGAGGGACTGAA. This sequence encodes CASSQDWRGGTE. The CDR3 as a whole reads CASSQDWRGGTEAFF. This sequence joins TRBV4-2 and TRBJ1-1; no firm D call. The CDR3 goes on 3 residues after the read ends, and that part is filled in from the germline J gene. The germline V and J ends were trimmed by 0 bases and 5 bases, with 13 bases remaining between them. Germline CDR1 is LGHNA and CDR2 is YNFKEQ. The CDR3 has 15 residues.

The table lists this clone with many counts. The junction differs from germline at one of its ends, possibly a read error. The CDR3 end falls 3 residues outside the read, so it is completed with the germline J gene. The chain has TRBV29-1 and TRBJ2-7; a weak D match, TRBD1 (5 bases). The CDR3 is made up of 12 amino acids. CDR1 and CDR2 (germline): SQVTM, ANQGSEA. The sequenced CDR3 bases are TGCAGCGCTGAAACAGGTCCCTACGAG. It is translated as CSAETGPYE. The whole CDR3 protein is CSAETGPYEQYF.

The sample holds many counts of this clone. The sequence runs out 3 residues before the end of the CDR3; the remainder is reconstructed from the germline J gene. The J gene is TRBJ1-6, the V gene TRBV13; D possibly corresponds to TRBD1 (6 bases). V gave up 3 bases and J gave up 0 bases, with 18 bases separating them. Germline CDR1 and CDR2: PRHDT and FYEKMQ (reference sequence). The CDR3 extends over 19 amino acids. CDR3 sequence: CASSFEQGTTSSYNSPLHF. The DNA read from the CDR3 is TGTGCCAGCAGCTTCGAGCAAGGGACAACAAGCTCCTATAATTCACCC.

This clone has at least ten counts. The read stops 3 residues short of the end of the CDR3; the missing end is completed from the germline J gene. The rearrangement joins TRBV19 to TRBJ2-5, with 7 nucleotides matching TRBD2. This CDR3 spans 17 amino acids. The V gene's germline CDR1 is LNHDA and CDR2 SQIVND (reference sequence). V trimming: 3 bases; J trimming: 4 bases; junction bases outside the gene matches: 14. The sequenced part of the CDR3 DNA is TGTGCCAGTAGTATGTTAGAGGTGGGACTAAGGAGAGAGACC. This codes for CASSMLEVGLRRET. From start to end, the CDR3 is CASSMLEVGLRRETQYF.

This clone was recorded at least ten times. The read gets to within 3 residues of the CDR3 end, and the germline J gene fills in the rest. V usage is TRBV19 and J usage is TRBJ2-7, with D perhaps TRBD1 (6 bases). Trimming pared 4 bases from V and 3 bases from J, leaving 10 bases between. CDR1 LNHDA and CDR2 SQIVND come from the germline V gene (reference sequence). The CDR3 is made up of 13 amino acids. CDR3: CASSKGGFYEQYF. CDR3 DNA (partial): TGTGCCAGTAGTAAAGGGGGATTCTACGAG.

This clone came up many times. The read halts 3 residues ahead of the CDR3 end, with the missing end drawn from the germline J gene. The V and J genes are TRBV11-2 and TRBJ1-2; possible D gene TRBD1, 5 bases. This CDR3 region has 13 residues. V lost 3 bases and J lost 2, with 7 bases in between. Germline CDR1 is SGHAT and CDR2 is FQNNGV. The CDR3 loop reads CASSLGLNYGYTF. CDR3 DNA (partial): TGTGCCAGCAGCTTGGGACTGAACTATGGC. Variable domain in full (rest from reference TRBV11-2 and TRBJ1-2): EAGVAQSPRYKIIEKRQSVAFWCNPISGHATLYWYQQILGQGPKLLIQFQNNGVVDDSQLPKDRFSAERLKGVDSTLKIQPAKLEDSAVYLCASSLGLNYGYTFGSGTRLTVV.

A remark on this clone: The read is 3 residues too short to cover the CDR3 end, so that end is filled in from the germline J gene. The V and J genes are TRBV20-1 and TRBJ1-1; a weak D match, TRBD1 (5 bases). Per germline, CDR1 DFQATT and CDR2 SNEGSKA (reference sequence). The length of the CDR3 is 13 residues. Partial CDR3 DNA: TGCAGTGCTCCAACCCCCGGGGGGTCCGAA. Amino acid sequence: CSAPTPGGSE. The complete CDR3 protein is CSAPTPGGSEAFF.

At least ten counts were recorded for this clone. The part of the CDR3 DNA that was read is TGTGCCATCAATGGGGCCCAGTCCGGGGACAGAGATACG. Translation gives CAINGAQSGDRDT. The full CDR3 is CAINGAQSGDRDTQYF. The chain carries TRBV10-3 and TRBJ2-3; TRBD1 matches at 7 bases. Read data end 3 residues before the CDR3 end; the end is taken from the germline J gene. CDR3 size: 16 residues. With 7 bases clipped from V and 5 bases from J, the junction kept 15 bases outside the gene matches. The V gene's germline CDR1 is ENHRY and CDR2 SYGVKD.

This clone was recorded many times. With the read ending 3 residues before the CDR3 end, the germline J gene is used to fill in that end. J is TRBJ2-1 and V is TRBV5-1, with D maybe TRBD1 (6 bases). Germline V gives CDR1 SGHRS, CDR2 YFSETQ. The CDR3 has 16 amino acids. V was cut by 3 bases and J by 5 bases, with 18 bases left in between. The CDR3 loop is CASSSPTGILHNEQFF. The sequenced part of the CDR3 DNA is TGCGCCAGCAGCTCCCCCACAGGGATTCTACACAATGAG.

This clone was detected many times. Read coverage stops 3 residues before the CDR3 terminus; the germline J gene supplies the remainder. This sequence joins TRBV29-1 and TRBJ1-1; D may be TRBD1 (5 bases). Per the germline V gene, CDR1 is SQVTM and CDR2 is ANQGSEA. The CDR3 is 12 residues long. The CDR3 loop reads CSVEGQVSVAFF. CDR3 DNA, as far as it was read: TGCAGCGTTGAGGGGCAGGTCTCGGTC.

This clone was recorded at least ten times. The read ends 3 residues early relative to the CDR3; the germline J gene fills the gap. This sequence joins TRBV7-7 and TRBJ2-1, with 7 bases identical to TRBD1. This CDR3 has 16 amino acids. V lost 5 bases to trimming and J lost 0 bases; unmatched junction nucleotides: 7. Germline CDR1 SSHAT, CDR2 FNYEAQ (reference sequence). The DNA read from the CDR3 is TGTGCCAGCAGCCCTTACAGGGGTGGCTCCTACAATGAG. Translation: CASSPYRGGSYNE. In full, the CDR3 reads CASSPYRGGSYNEQFF.